This TCR beta chain emerged from a study of T cell repertoires in cytomegalovirus infection. Study-wide results and limits: HLA-C-restricted, CMV-specific TCR beta clonotypes were dominant ex vivo.

One entry per CDR3 protein results from TCRdb running MiXCR on the reads. This table has about 480,000 distinct CDR3 sequences, around 35% appearing once. As to this clonotype: Its antigen remains unidentified.

The V and J ends lost 2 bases and 0 bases, in that order; junction bases with no gene match: 5. CDR1 is MNHEY, CDR2 SVGEGT, per germline. The CDR3 loop spans 17 amino acids. Sequences were derived from cultured PBMCs, sampled from culture after CMV antigen stimulation. The chain uses TRBV6-2 or TRBV6-3 and TRBJ2-1, with 9 bases aligning to TRBD2. The receptor's source is a human donor in good health (CMV status not recorded). Some clones in this sample may be carry-over from other donors' samples. This CDR3 reads CASSYEAGGRSYNEQFF. The DNA of the CDR3 is TGTGCCAGCAGTTACGAGGCGGGAGGGCGCTCCTACAATGAGCAGTTCTTC.